Shown below are 26 T cell receptor beta chains from a single sample sequenced in a study of shared clonotypes between healthy human individuals. Assay used: immunoSEQ multiplex PCR; TCRdb lists only in-frame clones, some missing. The sample lists 2 million to 2.5 million clones, 85% to 95% occurring once. The sample was naive CD4+ T cells from PBMCs. Described subset: CD45RA+ positively selected. These receptors came from a young man in good health. Some clones in this sample may be carry-over from other donors' samples.

The V gene is TRBV10-3, the J gene TRBJ2-2; D is ambiguous. Trimming cost V 7 bases and J 5 bases, with 17 bases left between them. Germline V CDR1 and CDR2: ENHRY, SYGVKD. This CDR3 contains 15 residues. The DNA of the CDR3 is TGTGCCATCAAAGACGGCAAAAGGCTAACCGGGGAGCTGTTTTTT. It translates to CAIKDGKRLTGELFF.

The V and J genes are TRBV10-1 and TRBJ2-4, with D hard to call. Germline V CDR1 and CDR2: WNHNN, SYGVQD (reference sequence). The length of the CDR3 is 13 residues. The germline V and J ends were trimmed by 5 bases and 5 bases, with 10 bases remaining between them. The CDR3 nucleotides are TGCGCCAGCAGTCGCACAGATGAAAACATTCAGTACTTC. Its translation: CASSRTDENIQYF.

For this clone: The sample carries other DNA sequences with the same CDR3. The chain carries TRBV5-1 and TRBJ1-5; the D is unclear. The CDR3 contains 14 residues. CDR1 is SGHRS and CDR2 is YFSETQ in the germline V gene. V lost 0 bases, J lost 4 bases, and 8 bases lay in between. The CDR3, as DNA: TGCGCCAGCAGCTTGGAGGTTGGTAATCAGCCCCAGCATTTT. Protein sequence: CASSLEVGNQPQHF.

The chain is built from TRBV28 and TRBJ2-3; D is uncertain. This CDR3 has 18 residues. Between the trimmed V and J ends, which lost 3 bases and 0 bases, there was a span of 19 bases. Germline V CDR1 and CDR2: MDHEN, SYDVKM. CDR3 region: CASSFGLSLSTSTDTQYF. The CDR3 DNA reads TGTGCCAGCAGTTTTGGTTTAAGTCTATCAACTAGCACAGATACGCAGTATTTT. The variable domain in full, with the rest retrieved from reference TRBV28 and TRBJ2-3, is DVKVTQSSRYLVKRTGEKVFLECVQDMDHENMFWYRQDPGLGLRLIYFSYDVKMKEKGDIPEGYSVSREKKERFSLILESASTNQTSMYLCASSFGLSLSTSTDTQYFGPGTRLTVL.

This chain connects TRBV7-2 to TRBJ1-1; TRBD1 is a possible D gene (6 bases). This CDR3 spans 13 amino acids. Germline V gene sequence: CDR1 SGHTA, CDR2 FQGNSA. V shed 4 bases and J shed 5 bases, with 11 bases lying between them. DNA of the CDR3: TGTGCCAGCAGCTCTAGACAGGTTACTGAAGCTTTCTTT. Encoded protein: CASSSRQVTEAFF. The complete variable domain, with remaining parts taken from reference TRBV7-2 and TRBJ1-1, reads GAGVSQSPSNKVTEKGKDVELRCDPISGHTALYWYRQSLGQGLEFLIYFQGNSAPDKSGLPSDRFSAERTGGSVSTLTIQRTQQEDSAVYLCASSSRQVTEAFFGQGTRLTVV.

The chain combines TRBV5-1 with TRBJ2-6, with TRBD1 matching 7 bases. This CDR3 is 15 amino acids long. Germline V gene lookup returns CDR1 SGHRS and CDR2 YFSETQ. The V gene end was trimmed by 5 bases and the J gene end by 2 bases; junction bases not matched to a gene: 4. The CDR3 sequence is CASRPTGAGANVLTF. CDR3 bases: TGCGCCAGCAGGCCTACAGGGGCTGGGGCCAACGTCCTGACTTTC.

Here the CDR3 reads CASSTPAVRTDTQYF. The CDR3 region has the DNA TGCGCCAGCAGCACCCCAGCGGTCCGCACAGATACGCAGTATTTT. The chain joins TRBV4-1 to TRBJ2-3; weak D call: TRBD2 (5 bases). Per the germline V gene, CDR1 is MGHRA and CDR2 is YSYEKL. Between the trimmed V and J ends, which lost 5 bases and 1 base, there was a span of 13 bases. This CDR3 region has 15 residues.

CDR3: CASSFSQGSYNEQFF. The CDR3 coding sequence is TGTGCCAGCAGCTTCTCGCAGGGGTCCTACAATGAGCAGTTCTTC. The J gene is TRBJ2-1, the V gene TRBV5-4; D might be TRBD1 (6 bases). Trimming removed 2 bases from V and 1 base from J, with 10 bases in between. The CDR3 contains 15 residues. CDR1 is SGHNT and CDR2 is YYREEE in the germline V gene (reference sequence).

The rearrangement uses TRBV2 and TRBJ2-3, with TRBD2 as a possible D gene (5 bases). Trimming removed 10 bases at V and 5 bases at J, with 13 bases between. CDR3 length equals 12 residues. CDR1 and CDR2 from the germline V gene are SNHLY and FYNNEI. CDR3 in amino acids: CATGREGDTQYF. The CDR3 coding sequence is TGTGCCACGGGCCGAGAGGGAGATACGCAGTATTTT.

The chain carries TRBV5-1 and TRBJ2-3; D might be TRBD2 (6 bases). This CDR3 is 16 amino acids long. Germline V gene data show CDR1 as SGHRS and CDR2 as YFSETQ. V dropped 4 bases and J dropped 0 bases, with 15 bases sitting between them. CDR3 region: CASSADGTPSTDTQYF. In DNA, the CDR3 is TGCGCCAGCAGCGCGGACGGGACTCCTAGCACAGATACGCAGTATTTT.

The sample holds a few counts of this clone. The chain is built from TRBV6-5 and TRBJ1-1; no clear D. Germline assignment: CDR1 MNHEY and CDR2 SVGAGI. V was trimmed by 5 bases and J by 0 bases, leaving 7 bases between them. This CDR3 region has 13 residues. The DNA for the CDR3 is TGTGCCAGCAGTCCGCCCATGAACACTGAAGCTTTCTTT. As protein: CASSPPMNTEAFF.

The chain combines TRBV29-1 with TRBJ2-7, with 7 bases identical to TRBD2. The J segment lost 0 bases and the V segment lost 4 bases, leaving 3 bases of the junction unmatched. Germline V lookup: CDR1 SQVTM, CDR2 ANQGSEA. The CDR3 totals 13 residues. The CDR3 bases are TGCAGCGTTGCCGGGACTACCTCCTACGAGCAGTACTTC. This translates into CSVAGTTSYEQYF.

This sequence joins TRBV7-9 and TRBJ2-3, with a weak D call TRBD1 (5 bases). V shed 3 bases and J shed 7 bases, with 14 bases lying between them. The CDR3 spans 14 residues. CDR1 SEHNR and CDR2 FQNEAQ come from the germline V gene (reference sequence). CDR3 DNA sequence: TGTGCCAGCAGCTTGGAGCCGACAGCGAATACGCAGTATTTT. Translation: CASSLEPTANTQYF.

The rearrangement joins TRBV5-6 to TRBJ1-5; D is ambiguous. CDR1 is SGHDT, CDR2 YYEEEE, per germline. With 2 bases removed from V and 1 base from J, the gap between germline ends came to 10 bases. CDR3 length: 15 residues. The CDR3 sequence is CASSFGPGSNQPQHF. As DNA, the CDR3 is TGTGCCAGCAGCTTTGGGCCGGGGAGCAATCAGCCCCAGCATTTT.

To note about this clone: This specimen includes other DNA sequences encoding the same CDR3. The genes are TRBV5-1 and TRBJ2-5; 11 nucleotides line up with TRBD2. The CDR3 covers 16 residues. The V and J ends lost 0 bases and 2 bases, in that order; junction bases with no gene match: 3. Germline V gene sequence: CDR1 SGHRS, CDR2 YFSETQ. The CDR3 DNA is TGCGCCAGCAGCTTGGTGGCTAGCGGGGGGCAAGAGACCCAGTACTTC. Encoded protein: CASSLVASGGQETQYF.

This rearrangement joins TRBV15 to TRBJ2-5; D possibly corresponds to TRBD2 (5 bases). V lost 1 base and J lost 7, with 16 bases in between. The CDR3 is made up of 15 amino acids. Per the germline V gene, CDR1 is LNHNV and CDR2 is YYDKDF (reference sequence). CDR3 sequence reads: CATSRVAGQPVTQYF. In DNA, the CDR3 is TGTGCCACCAGCAGAGTGGCGGGTCAGCCCGTGACCCAGTACTTC.

J is TRBJ1-1 and V is TRBV6-6; maybe TRBD1 (6 bases). V was cut by 5 bases and J by 1 base, with 11 bases left in between. Germline CDR1 MNHNY, CDR2 SVGAGI (reference sequence). This CDR3 is built from 14 residues. In DNA, the CDR3 is TGTGCCAGCAGTGCACAGGGACGGAACACTGAAGCTTTCTTT. Its translation is CASSAQGRNTEAFF.

The chain is built from TRBV27 and TRBJ1-4; 8 bases are a match to TRBD1. Germline V CDR1 and CDR2: MNHEY, SMNVEV (reference sequence). CDR3 length: 15 residues. Losses at the gene ends were 7 bases for V and 3 bases for J; bases not matched to a gene: 7. CDR3 nucleotide sequence: TGTGCCAGCAATGACAGGGGATTGCCTAATGAAAAACTGTTTTTT. The encoded protein is CASNDRGLPNEKLFF. Full variable domain (remainder filled in from reference TRBV27 and TRBJ1-4): EAQVTQNPRYLITVTGKKLTVTCSQNMNHEYMSWYRQDPGLGLRQIYYSMNVEVTDKGDVPEGYKVSRKEKRNFPLILESPSPNQTSLYFCASNDRGLPNEKLFFGSGTQLSVL.

This clone was seen once. The chain carries TRBV6-5 and TRBJ2-2; the D gene is possibly TRBD2 (6 bases). Trimming removed 5 bases at V and 0 bases at J, with 7 bases between. The CDR3 has 14 residues. Germline-derived CDR1 and CDR2 are MNHEY and SVGAGI. CDR3 sequence: CASSGGANTGELFF. The CDR3 coding sequence is TGTGCCAGCAGTGGCGGGGCGAACACCGGGGAGCTGTTTTTT.

As concerns this clone: Other DNA sequences in the same sample also yield this CDR3. The chain links TRBV5-1 to TRBJ1-1; D is perhaps TRBD1 (5 bases). This CDR3 is built from 14 residues. The germline V gene encodes CDR1 SGHRS and CDR2 YFSETQ. Trimming took 3 bases from V and 0 from J, leaving 9 bases between them. This chain's CDR3 is CASSSTGLNTEAFF. The CDR3 DNA sequence: TGCGCCAGCAGCTCAACAGGCTTGAACACTGAAGCTTTCTTT.

The chain carries TRBV29-1 and TRBJ2-3; the D gene is possibly TRBD2 (6 bases). Per the germline V gene, CDR1 is SQVTM and CDR2 is ANQGSEA. The V end lost 5 bases, the J end lost 5 bases, and 20 bases lay between the germline ends. The CDR3 spans 15 residues. The CDR3 reads CSVSKTGSLEDTQYF. The CDR3 DNA reads as TGCAGCGTTAGCAAGACCGGGAGTTTGGAAGATACGCAGTATTTT.

This clone is a singleton in its sample. The CDR3 sequence: CASSLGLAGPETQYF. The CDR3, as DNA: TGTGCCAGCAGCTTGGGACTAGCGGGGCCAGAGACCCAGTACTTC. The V call is TRBV5-8, the J call TRBJ2-5; 11 bases are a match to TRBD2. Per the germline V gene, CDR1 is SGHTS and CDR2 is YDEGEE. Trimming at V came to 0 bases and at J to 4 bases, leaving 2 bases not matched to a gene. CDR3 length: 15 residues.

The chain combines TRBV7-2 with TRBJ1-2; TRBD1 matches 7 bases. This CDR3 is 13 amino acids long. Trimming at V came to 4 bases and at J to 6 bases, leaving 5 bases not matched to a gene. Germline CDR1 SGHTA, CDR2 FQGNSA. In DNA form, the CDR3 reads TGTGCCAGCAGCTACCGGGACAGTAATGGCTACACCTTC. Encoded protein: CASSYRDSNGYTF.

The chain employs TRBV5-1 and TRBJ2-5; 7 nucleotides line up with TRBD1. Trimming cost V 4 bases and J 5 bases; bases outside gene matches: 11. The CDR3 has 15 amino acids. Germline V CDR1 and CDR2: SGHRS, YFSETQ. CDR3 loop: CASSGQTGQGETQYF. The CDR3 coding sequence is TGCGCCAGCAGCGGACAGACAGGGCAAGGGGAGACCCAGTACTTC.

The CDR3 nucleotides read TGTGCCAGCAGCTTGTACGCGGCTAGCGGTCACAATGAGCAGTTCTTC. Its translation is CASSLYAASGHNEQFF. This rearrangement joins TRBV5-4 to TRBJ2-1, with 7 bases fitting TRBD2. Per germline, CDR1 SGHNT and CDR2 YYREEE (reference sequence). This CDR3 region has 16 residues. The J segment lost 5 bases and the V segment lost 1 base, leaving 9 bases of the junction unmatched.

The gene calls are TRBV5-1 and TRBJ2-3; no definite D call. Trimming left V 0 bases short and J 4 bases short, with 6 bases between. Germline V lookup: CDR1 SGHRS, CDR2 YFSETQ. This CDR3 contains 13 residues. CDR3 in DNA: TGCGCCAGCAGCTTGGGTCGTGCAGATACGCAGTATTTT. Its protein is CASSLGRADTQYF.